One and the same sample provided the 5 T cell receptor beta chains below, sequenced in a study of blood T cell repertoires in COVID-19 (dated by TCRdb to 2020 to 2021). The protocol used for the library was the immunoSEQ multiplex PCR assay. TCRdb obtained this table from immuneACCESS and retained in-frame rearrangements with V and J assigned. These tables miss some clones; where compared with another copy, unresolved V genes account for less than half of the shortfall, and the remainder is unexplained. The sample contains a few hundred thousand clones, around 89% of them found a single time. 0.95% to 1.5% of the sample is in the top ten clones. Material for sequencing was peripheral blood. The receptors were sampled from a man aged 40-49 years with acute or convalescent COVID-19.

V gene TRBV7-2 combines with J gene TRBJ1-5; possible D gene TRBD1, 6 bases. V was shortened by 5 bases and J by 4 bases, with 9 bases between the two germline ends. Germline-derived CDR1 and CDR2 are SGHTA and FQGNSA. CDR3 length equals 13 residues. The chain's CDR3 is CASSLGTNQPQHF. The CDR3 DNA follows: TGTGCCAGCAGCCTGGGGACAAATCAGCCCCAGCATTTT.

This clone was observed once. The chain recombines TRBV9 with TRBJ2-2; TRBD2 matches at 13 bases. Germline CDR1 is SGDLS and CDR2 is YYNGEE. This CDR3 region has 18 residues. The V segment lost 0 bases and the J segment 3 bases; nucleotides outside the gene matches: 5. The CDR3 spells CASSVGGTSGTHTGELFF. The CDR3 DNA sequence: TGTGCCAGCAGCGTAGGGGGGACTAGCGGGACCCACACCGGGGAGCTGTTTTTT.

The chain carries TRBV5-1 and TRBJ1-6; no clear D gene. Germline values: CDR1 SGHRS, CDR2 YFSETQ. There are 13 residues in the CDR3. V lost 0 bases and J lost 7, with 5 bases in between. Here the CDR3 DNA reads TGCGCCAGCAGCTTGGCTCTAAATTCACCCCTCCACTTT. Its translation: CASSLALNSPLHF.

V is TRBV6-2 or TRBV6-3 and J is TRBJ1-3, with 7 bases lining up with TRBD1. Germline CDR1 and CDR2: MNHEY and SVGEGT. CDR3 length: 16 residues. V shed 2 bases and J 4 bases; nucleotides not matched to a gene: 8. The CDR3 DNA sequence: TGTGCCAGCAGTTACACCACGACAGGGACGGGAAACACCATATATTTT. Translated, it gives CASSYTTTGTGNTIYF.

The chain links TRBV12-3 or TRBV12-4 to TRBJ2-1; maybe TRBD1 (6 bases). This CDR3 is built from 13 residues. Trimming pared 2 bases from V and 9 bases from J, leaving 11 bases between. CDR3 coding DNA: TGTGCCAGCAGTTTAAGACAGGCCGGTGAGCAGTTCTTC. Encoded protein: CASSLRQAGEQFF.